These 9 T cell receptor beta chains originate from one sample sequenced in a study of a mutant IDH1 vaccine in newly diagnosed glioma. Some clones are missing from TCRdb's copy, which holds only in-frame ones; the method was immunoSEQ multiplex PCR. The data hold about 54,000 clones, with 87% observed a single time. Time point of the sample: week 23, last vaccination. Each dose of the vaccine consisted of 300 ug of mutant IDH1 20-mer peptide, with topical imiquimod. Antigens of these TCRs are unknown. The source was PBMCs, collected from a glioma patient whose treatment included an IDH1 peptide vaccine. The receptors derive from a man aged 40-49 years with glioma.

This chain connects TRBV11-2 to TRBJ1-1, with no clear D. CDR3 length equals 16 residues. Trimming removed 0 bases from V and 4 bases from J, with 15 bases in between. From germline, CDR1 is SGHAT and CDR2 FQNNGV. CDR3 nucleotide sequence: TGTGCCAGCAGCTTAGACTGGGTTCCGGGCTTCACTGAAGCTTTCTTT. Protein: CASSLDWVPGFTEAFF.

The rearrangement links TRBV5-4 to TRBJ1-4; 8 nucleotides align to TRBD1. Germline loops: CDR1 SGHNT, CDR2 YYREEE (reference sequence). V shed 0 bases and J 6 bases; nucleotides not matched to a gene: 7. The CDR3 is 16 residues long. CDR3 bases: TGTGCCAGCAGCTTGGAAGGGTCGGACAGGGATGAAAAACTGTTTTTT. It encodes CASSLEGSDRDEKLFF.

The chain uses TRBV6-1 and TRBJ2-5, with a possible D match to TRBD2 (5 bases). CDR1 and CDR2 (germline): MNHNS, SASEGT. The CDR3 contains 15 residues. Between the trimmed V and J ends, which lost 3 bases and 4 bases, there was a span of 15 bases. CDR3 DNA sequence: TGTGCCAGCAGTGAGGTGGGAGTAGTATTAGAGACCCAGTACTTC. It specifies CASSEVGVVLETQYF.

This CDR3 reads CASSNGQGKSGYTF. The CDR3 DNA follows: TGTGCCAGCAGTAATGGACAGGGCAAAAGTGGCTACACCTTC. V and J are TRBV6-5 and TRBJ1-2; 8 positions agree with TRBD1. The ends lost 5 bases at V and 7 bases at J; junction bases unmatched: 9. The CDR3 totals 14 residues. In germline, CDR1 is MNHEY, CDR2 SVGAGI.

This clone was observed a single time. The J gene is TRBJ2-5, the V gene TRBV7-2; no firm D call. There are 12 residues in the CDR3. V was clipped by 5 bases and J by 5 bases, with 9 bases between them. The germline gives CDR1 SGHTA, CDR2 FQGNSA. The CDR3 nucleotides read TGTGCCAGCAGCCGCCCCTCCGAGACCCAGTACTTC. This gives the protein CASSRPSETQYF.

The V call is TRBV6-8, the J call TRBJ1-4; 8 bases fit TRBD1. Trimming cost V 6 bases and J 9 bases; bases outside gene matches: 12. The CDR3 runs to 15 residues. Germline V gene lookup returns CDR1 MNHGY and CDR2 SAAAGT. CDR3 nucleotides: TGTGCCAGCAGACGTAATGACAGGGGTTGTAAAAAACTGTTTTTT. It is translated as CASRRNDRGCKKLFF.

V and J are TRBV7-9 and TRBJ1-1; 7 bases are a match to TRBD1. V shed 11 bases and J 10 bases; nucleotides not matched to a gene: 7. Germline V gene sequence: CDR1 SEHNR, CDR2 FQNEAQ (reference sequence). This CDR3 spans 10 amino acids. The CDR3 DNA sequence: TGTGCCGGAGGGGGCGTAGTAGCTTTCTTT. Translating gives CAGGGVVAFF.

This chain's CDR3 is CARTSGGPYEQYF. The CDR3 nucleotides are TGTGCCAGAACCTCAGGGGGCCCCTACGAGCAGTACTTC. The rearrangement links TRBV6-4 to TRBJ2-7; 8 nucleotides align to TRBD1. The CDR3 spans 13 residues. The V and J ends lost 9 bases and 2 bases, in that order; junction bases with no gene match: 6. Germline V gene data show CDR1 as MRHNA and CDR2 as SNTAGT.

This chain uses TRBV21-1 with TRBJ1-1. TRBV21-1 is described as a pseudogene. The CDR3 totals 15 residues. The CDR3 is CASSRPRRGGTEAFF. The CDR3, as DNA: TGTGCCAGCAGCAGGCCCCGTCGGGGGGGCACTGAAGCTTTCTTT.